Presented here are 18 T cell receptor beta chains from one specimen sequenced in a study of lymphopenia after photon versus proton radiotherapy. Produced via immunoSEQ multiplex PCR; TCRdb's table is partial and in-frame only. This table has 15,000 to 20,000 clones, 65% to 90% appearing once. Sequences were derived from peripheral blood, sampled from a patient treated with proton-based radiotherapy. These receptors all stem from a man between 65 and 85 years old with pancreatic cancer.

The chain carries TRBV2 and TRBJ2-5; D gene uncertain. The CDR3 spans 13 residues. The germline V gene encodes CDR1 SNHLY and CDR2 FYNNEI. The V and J ends lost 7 bases and 2 bases respectively, with 11 bases between them. The CDR3, as DNA: TGTGCCAGCAATCCTTTGCCACAAGAGACCCAGTACTTC. It codes for CASNPLPQETQYF.

V gene TRBV5-5 combines with J gene TRBJ2-3; 7 bases map to TRBD2. The germline V gene has CDR1 SGHKS and CDR2 YYEKEE (reference sequence). With V trimmed by 3 bases and J by 1 base, 2 bases remained unmatched. CDR3 length: 14 residues. The CDR3 region is CASSSSGGTDTQYF. The CDR3 DNA sequence: TGTGCCAGCAGCTCCAGCGGGGGCACAGATACGCAGTATTTT.

This clone was counted between two and nine times. The chain links TRBV18 to TRBJ1-2, with 7 bases aligning to TRBD1. This CDR3 has 13 residues. Germline V lookup: CDR1 KGHSH, CDR2 LQKENI. The V gene end was trimmed by 2 bases and the J gene end by 10 bases; junction bases not matched to a gene: 7. The CDR3 nucleotides are TGTGCCAGCTCACCATGGGACAGCTTAAACTACACCTTC. Its protein product is CASSPWDSLNYTF.

The genes are TRBV11-2 and TRBJ1-4; TRBD1 agrees at 7 bases. Germline values: CDR1 SGHAT, CDR2 FQNNGV. The CDR3 runs to 15 residues. V was pared by 5 bases and J by 7 bases, with 10 bases of the junction left unmatched. The CDR3 DNA follows: TGTGCCAGCAGCCGTACCGGGACAGTCTCTGAAAAACTGTTTTTT. It yields the protein CASSRTGTVSEKLFF.

The V gene is TRBV21-1, the J gene TRBJ2-5; the table's D call of TRBD2 was not tested on the DNA. TRBV21-1 is described as a pseudogene. The CDR3 sequence is 16 residues long. Here the CDR3 DNA reads TGTGCCAGCAGCAAAGTACGCGAAGTATCTCAAGAGACCCAGTACTTC. It yields the protein CASSKVREVSQETQYF.

This clone has more than one count but fewer than ten. This chain links TRBV19 with TRBJ2-7; 9 nucleotides line up with TRBD1. With 6 bases clipped from V and 1 base from J, the junction kept 7 bases outside the gene matches. This CDR3 contains 15 residues. CDR1 LNHDA and CDR2 SQIVND come from the germline V gene (reference sequence). The CDR3 loop reads CASSDVGTGSYEQYF. The CDR3 DNA reads as TGTGCCAGTAGCGATGTGGGGACAGGGTCCTACGAGCAGTACTTC.

V and J are TRBV30 and TRBJ1-6; D unresolved. V dropped 0 bases and J dropped 7 bases, with 13 bases sitting between them. CDR1 and CDR2 from the germline V gene are GTSNPN and SVGIG (reference sequence). The CDR3 totals 15 residues. The DNA of the CDR3 is TGTGCCTGGAGTGTCGACGGGTTGGGGAATTCACCCCTCCACTTT. The encoded protein is CAWSVDGLGNSPLHF.

The chain has TRBV15 and TRBJ2-7; 8 bases align to TRBD1. V shed 0 bases and J 7 bases; nucleotides not matched to a gene: 8. Germline CDR1 LNHNV, CDR2 YYDKDF (reference sequence). This CDR3 has 15 residues. The CDR3 is CATSREVQGAWEQYF. The CDR3 DNA reads as TGTGCCACCAGCAGAGAGGTTCAGGGGGCATGGGAGCAGTACTTC.

The CDR3 nucleotides are TGTGCCTGGAGTAGGGACAGGGCCGTGAGGGGTGAAGCTTTCTTT. It encodes CAWSRDRAVRGEAFF. The chain employs TRBV30 and TRBJ1-1, with TRBD1 matching over 9 bases. Unmatched junction bases numbered 11, after V lost 2 bases and J lost 7 bases. The CDR3 is 15 residues long. CDR1 GTSNPN and CDR2 SVGIG come from the germline V gene (reference sequence).

The chain links TRBV7-6 to TRBJ2-7; 15 bases agree with TRBD2. With V trimmed by 5 bases and J by 0 bases, 5 bases remained unmatched. This CDR3 has 17 amino acids. Germline CDR1 reads SGHVS; CDR2 reads FNYEAQ. The CDR3 loop reads CASSGGLAGGSSYEQYF. The CDR3, as DNA: TGTGCCAGCAGCGGGGGACTAGCGGGAGGAAGCTCCTACGAGCAGTACTTC. Using reference TRBV7-6 and TRBJ2-7 for the parts outside the CDR3, the full variable domain is GAGVSQSPRYKVTKRGQDVALRCDPISGHVSLYWYRQALGQGPEFLTYFNYEAQQDKSGLPNDRFSAERPEGSISTLTIQRTEQRDSAMYRCASSGGLAGGSSYEQYFGPGTRLTVT.

The gene calls are TRBV19 and TRBJ1-5, with D perhaps matching TRBD1 (6 bases). Trimming left V 6 bases short and J 6 bases short, with 18 bases between. This CDR3 has 15 residues. CDR1 LNHDA and CDR2 SQIVND come from the germline V gene (reference sequence). This CDR3 reads CASSALNRVGQPQHF. As DNA, the CDR3 is TGTGCCAGTAGCGCACTAAACAGGGTCGGTCAGCCCCAGCATTTT. The entire variable domain, with the rest obtained from reference TRBV19 and TRBJ1-5, is as follows: DGGITQSPKYLFRKEGQNVTLSCEQNLNHDAMYWYRQDPGQGLRLIYYSQIVNDFQKGDIAEGYSVSREKKESFPLTVTSAQKNPTAFYLCASSALNRVGQPQHFGDGTRLSIL.

The J gene is TRBJ2-5, the V gene TRBV7-6; unclear D gene. The CDR3 has 15 residues. Germline CDR1 and CDR2: SGHVS and FNYEAQ. The ends were cut back, 5 bases at V and 4 bases at J, with 17 bases in the middle. CDR3 nucleotide sequence: TGTGCCAGCAGCACAAGTAACACAGTGTCAGAGACCCAGTACTTC. As protein: CASSTSNTVSETQYF.

V and J are TRBV19 and TRBJ2-7; 10 bases map to TRBD1. V lost 7 bases to trimming and J lost 5 bases; unmatched junction nucleotides: 5. Germline CDR1 LNHDA, CDR2 SQIVND (reference sequence). CDR3 length equals 13 residues. CDR3 region: CASKGQGLNEQYF. Here the CDR3 DNA reads TGTGCCAGTAAGGGACAGGGGTTGAACGAGCAGTACTTC.

The chain joins TRBV6-5 to TRBJ1-2; 9 nucleotides align to TRBD1. CDR1 and CDR2 from the germline V gene are MNHEY and SVGAGI. The ends lost 7 bases at V and 2 bases at J; junction bases unmatched: 8. This CDR3 comprises 15 residues. CDR3 in amino acids: CASTKTGQGNYGYTF. In DNA, the CDR3 is TGTGCCAGCACCAAGACGGGACAGGGCAACTATGGCTACACCTTC.

The gene calls are TRBV4-2 and TRBJ2-3, with 11 positions matching TRBD1. This CDR3 comprises 14 residues. Germline CDR1 and CDR2: LGHNA and YNFKEQ. Germline trimming cut 5 bases from V and 4 bases from J; bases unmatched to any gene: 2. CDR3 sequence reads: CASSKGQGADTQYF. DNA of the CDR3: TGTGCCAGCAGCAAGGGACAGGGGGCAGATACGCAGTATTTT.

This clone has a handful of counts. The chain couples TRBV6-6 to TRBJ2-7; D ambiguous. The CDR3 consists of 13 residues. Germline V gene lookup returns CDR1 MNHNY and CDR2 SVGAGI (reference sequence). V was pared by 4 bases and J by 5 bases, with 12 bases between. Here the CDR3 DNA reads TGTGCCAGCAGTTTGAAGACTTCTAACGAGCAGTACTTC. This codes for CASSLKTSNEQYF.

The chain combines TRBV7-3 with TRBJ2-5, with 11 bases lining up with TRBD2. Germline CDR1 reads SGHTA; CDR2 reads FQGTGA. V shed 6 bases, J shed 4 bases, and the junction held 7 bases outside the gene matches. This CDR3 comprises 15 residues. In DNA, the CDR3 is TGTGCCAGCAGACTACTAGCGGGAGTGCCAGAGACCCAGTACTTC. It yields the protein CASRLLAGVPETQYF.

The chain employs TRBV28 and TRBJ2-1, with D maybe TRBD2 (6 bases). V was clipped by 2 bases and J by 5 bases, with 13 bases between them. This CDR3 contains 15 residues. Per the germline V gene, CDR1 is MDHEN and CDR2 is SYDVKM. The CDR3 loop reads CASSLAGPTNNEQFF. CDR3 coding DNA: TGTGCCAGCAGTTTAGCGGGGCCCACTAACAATGAGCAGTTCTTC. The full variable domain, in which reference TRBV28 and TRBJ2-1 provide the parts outside the CDR3, is DVKVTQSSRYLVKRTGEKVFLECVQDMDHENMFWYRQDPGLGLRLIYFSYDVKMKEKGDIPEGYSVSREKKERFSLILESASTNQTSMYLCASSLAGPTNNEQFFGPGTRLTVL.